This entry concerns a single TCR beta chain. Metastatic or locally advanced urothelial carcinoma was present in the patients. Germline lookup yields CDR1 SGHTA and CDR2 FQGTGA. The length of the CDR3 is 16 residues. Trimming took off 5 bases at V and 1 base at J, with 16 bases between the two ends. This entry is derived from a study of PD-L1 blockade in urothelial cancer. Study information: Male patients with bladder-origin urothelial cancer numbered about 90% of the 29.

This table comes from immunoSEQ multiplex PCR, and its TCRdb copy is limited to in-frame clones, with some not included. This table has 40,000 to 45,000 clones, around 82% appearing once. The sample was PBMCs, taken around atezolizumab (anti-PD-L1) treatment. V is TRBV7-3 and J is TRBJ2-3; D is possibly TRBD2 (6 bases). The receptor was derived from a man between 65 and 85 years old with urothelial cancer. The CDR3 DNA sequence: TGTGCCAGCAGCCTCTCAATGGTAGCGGGCACAGATACGCAGTATTTT. This encodes CASSLSMVAGTDTQYF.